The subject of this entry is one T cell receptor beta chain. As yet, its antigen is unknown. This record comes from a study of T cell repertoires in cytomegalovirus infection. Background on the study: Public TCR beta signatures indicated both CMV infection and matching HLA type. Regarding the study as a whole: It was HLA-C-restricted CMV-specific TCR beta clonotypes that dominated the response ex vivo. The cumulative frequency of public TCR beta families identified carriers of CMV plus the relevant HLA.

Per germline, CDR1 MNHEY and CDR2 SMNVEV (reference sequence). The CDR3 has 17 amino acids. With 2 bases removed from V and 1 base from J, the gap between germline ends came to 17 bases. TCRdb processed the reads anew with MiXCR; each CDR3 protein has one entry. This table has under 600,000 distinct CDR3 sequences, approximately 15% appearing once. The receptor was isolated from a human donor in good health (CMV status not recorded). Some clones in this sample may be carry-over from other donors' samples. The chain uses TRBV27 and TRBJ1-1; possibly TRBD1 for D (5 bases). The specimen sequenced was CD8+ T cells from PBMCs. The CDR3 DNA follows: TGTGCCAGCAGTTTACGGGGTCAGGGATCGGGGAACACTGAAGCTTTCTTT. Protein: CASSLRGQGSGNTEAFF.